This TCR beta chain emerged from a study of blood T cell repertoires in COVID-19 (dated by TCRdb to the early 2020s). A note on the overall study: The collaborator samples originated in the United States, Italy and Spain and spanned the acute and convalescent phases of COVID-19. Where HLA class I and class II types were available, the types were taken from metadata supplied by the sample provider, not from assay-based typing. The repertoires were released in a freely available public database intended as a resource for research on the immune response to SARS-CoV-2. The samples were drawn from two sources: the first 160 participants of the ongoing ImmuneRACE study, and 1,254 subjects contributed by 6 global collaborators. The dataset comprised deeply sampled blood TCRbeta repertoires from subjects exposed to, actively infected with, or recovered from COVID-19. Nearly every sample came with metadata listing a de-identified subject ID, COVID-19 status, age in years and sex. The material from the prospective study consisted of cDNA or gDNA derived from T cells, B-cell-depleted T cells, or PBMCs.

General study outcomes and caveats: The amount of clinical and demographic metadata varied by source and participant and was provided uncurated.

Via the germline V gene, CDR1 is MRHNA and CDR2 SNTAGT. V is trimmed back by 4 bases and J by 5 bases, and the junction contains 14 bases that no gene match accounts for. The CDR3 covers 18 residues, taking in both the cysteine and the phenylalanine. The sequence is cut down to CDR3 DNA, 54 bases in frame from base 1. TCRbeta CDR3 regions were amplified from genomic DNA by means of the immunoSEQ Assay, a bias-controlled multiplex PCR. Per the authors' processing: The number of nucleated cells in each sample was estimated by amplification of reference gene primers within the assay. To quantify the absolute abundance of each unique TCRbeta CDR3 rearrangement, sequence reads were collapsed and filtered. For each sample, productive Simpson clonality was calculated by taking the square root of Simpson's diversity index across productive rearrangements. TCRdb provides this immuneACCESS table in a form limited to in-frame rearrangements. Some clones are lacking; in checked studies, under half of them reflect an unresolved V gene, and why the rest are absent is not known. V and J calls and clone size follow that table, whereas D and trimming were derived from the DNA. This sample lists some 460,000 clones; roughly 87% were detected once. The leading ten clones occupy roughly 0.7% of the sample.

Participants in the prospective study were enrolled through a virtual design, were aged about 18 to 100 years, and lived in fewer than 30 United States geographic areas. In the prospective study, participants were assigned to cohorts based on the clinical history participants reported in a screening survey and a study questionnaire. Recovered participants in ImmuneRACE Cohort 3 were defined as having two consecutive negative NP/OP PCR tests, clearance from a healthcare professional, or resolution of symptoms. In the prospective study, whole blood, serum and a nasopharyngeal or oropharyngeal swab were collected from each participant by mobile phlebotomists. Prospective study participants could optionally give additional blood draws and questionnaires over an approximately 2-month period. Before DNA extraction, blood samples from the prospective study were shipped at room temperature or frozen. Regarding this clone: Its binding antigen is unknown. Base qualities are not at hand, and no much larger clone is one base apart.

The rearranged chain carries TRBV6-4 and TRBJ2-2, and 9 junctional nucleotides match TRBD1. Sequences were obtained from PBMCs or T cells enriched from blood (not recorded which). This clonotype was obtained from a woman between 18 and 30 years old who had recovered from COVID-19. CDR3 loop: CASSGPPGQGMLTGELFF. Here is the DNA: TGTGCCAGCAGTGGTCCTCCGGGACAGGGAATGTTAACCGGGGAGCTGTTTTTT.